Presented here are 2 T cell receptor beta chains from one specimen sequenced in a study of regulatory T cells in long-lasting Graves disease. Described time point: persistent/refractory GD, antithyroid drugs over 5 years with positive TRAb. PBMCs were the source of the RNA used for TCR sequencing. For TCR beta, libraries came from iRepertoire HTBI primers and Arm-PCR of CDR3 regions. TCRdb analysed the multiplex PCR reads with MiXCR anew, one entry per CDR3 protein. Among 400,000 to 500,000 distinct CDR3 sequences listed, approximately 21% were seen once. The sequences come from peripheral blood mononuclear cells (PBMCs), collected when the disease was refractory, from a patient treated with antithyroid drugs. The origin of the receptors is a female donor with Graves disease.

About this clonotype: An end of the junction differs from the germline gene, which may be a read error. The chain combines TRBV5-1 with TRBJ2-2; D is possibly TRBD2 (6 bases). Germline V CDR1 and CDR2: SGHRS, YFSETQ. The CDR3 has 15 amino acids. CDR3 protein: CASSLAEPITGGLFF. CDR3 coding DNA: TGCGCCAGCAGCTTGGCCGAACCGATCACCGGGGGGCTGTTTTTT. The full variable domain, rest sourced from reference TRBV5-1 and TRBJ2-2, is KAGVTQTPRYLIKTRGQQVTLSCSPISGHRSVSWYQQTPGQGLQFLFEYFSETQRNKGNFPGRFSGRQFSNSRSEMNVSTLELGDSALYLCASSLAEPITGGLFFGEGSRLTVL.

The sample holds many counts of this clonotype. This CDR3 reads CSAQTGQYHYEQYF. CDR3 nucleotides: TGCAGTGCCCAGACGGGGCAGTATCACTACGAGCAGTACTTC. The rearrangement uses TRBV20-1 and TRBJ2-7; the D call may be TRBD1 or TRBD2 (5 bases each). Deletions cut 6 bases from V and 3 bases from J, with 18 bases between. The CDR3 sequence is 14 residues long. CDR1 is DFQATT and CDR2 is SNEGSKA in the germline V gene (reference sequence).